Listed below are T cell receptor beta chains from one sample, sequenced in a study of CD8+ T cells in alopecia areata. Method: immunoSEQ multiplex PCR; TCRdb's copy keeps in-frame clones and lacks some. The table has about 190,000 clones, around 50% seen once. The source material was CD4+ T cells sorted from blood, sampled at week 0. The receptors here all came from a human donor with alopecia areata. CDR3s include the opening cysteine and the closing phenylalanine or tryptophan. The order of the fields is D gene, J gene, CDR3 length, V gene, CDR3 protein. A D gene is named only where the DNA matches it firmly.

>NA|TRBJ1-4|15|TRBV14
CASSQRTGTNEKLFF
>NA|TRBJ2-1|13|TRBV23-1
CASSQRVCNEQFF
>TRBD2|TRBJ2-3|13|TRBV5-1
CASLIAGTDTQYF
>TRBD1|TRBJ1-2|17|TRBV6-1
CASSEYGTGAHPFGYTF
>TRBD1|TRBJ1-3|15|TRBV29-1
CSVMTGQGAGNTIYF
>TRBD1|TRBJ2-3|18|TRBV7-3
CASSLRQGERGRTDTQYF
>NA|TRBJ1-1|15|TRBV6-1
CASRSRTVMNTEAFF
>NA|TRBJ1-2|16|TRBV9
CASSRSRTAENYGYTF
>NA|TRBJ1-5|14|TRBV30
CAWSNGGGNQPQHF
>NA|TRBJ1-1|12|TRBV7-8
CASSRVGTEAFF
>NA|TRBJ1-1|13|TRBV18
CASSPDMNTEAFF
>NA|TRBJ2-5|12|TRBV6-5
CASSSPQGTQYF
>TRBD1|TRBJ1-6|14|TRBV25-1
CASRWDRGNSPLHF
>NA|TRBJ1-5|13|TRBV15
CATSREGVRPQHF
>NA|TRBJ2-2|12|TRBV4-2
CASSRDTGELFF
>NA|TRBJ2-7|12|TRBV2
CAVRRATYEQYF
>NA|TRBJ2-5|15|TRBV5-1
CASSLNSGPQETQYF
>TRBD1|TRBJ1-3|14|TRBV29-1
CSVVGTGAGNTIYF
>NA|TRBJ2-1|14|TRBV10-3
CAMQESIEGNEQFF
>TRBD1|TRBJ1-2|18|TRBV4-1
CASSQDDRQGSTTYGYTF
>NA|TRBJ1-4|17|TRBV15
CATSRAHRRLLNEKLFF
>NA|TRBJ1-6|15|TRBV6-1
CASSVLGRQLLGLHF
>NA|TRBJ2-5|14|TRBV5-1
CASKGRQDQETQYF
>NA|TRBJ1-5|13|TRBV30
CAWSRQDNQPQHF
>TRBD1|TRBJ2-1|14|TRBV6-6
CASRPRQGSNEQFF
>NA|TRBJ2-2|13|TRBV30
CACTLGITGELFF
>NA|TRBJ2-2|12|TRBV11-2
CASSLLTGELFF
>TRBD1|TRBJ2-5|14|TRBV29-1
CSVETPQGAETQYF
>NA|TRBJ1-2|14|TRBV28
CASNTRGLSYGYTF
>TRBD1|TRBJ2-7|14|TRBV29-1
CSVARDRATYEQYF
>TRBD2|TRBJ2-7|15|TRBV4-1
CASSQPGLADYEQYF
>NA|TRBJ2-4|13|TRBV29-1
CSAFGAAKNIQYF
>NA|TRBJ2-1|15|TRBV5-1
CASSLAPNNYNEQFF
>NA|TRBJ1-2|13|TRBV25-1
CASSDLGEGGYTF
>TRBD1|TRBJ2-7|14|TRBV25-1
CASSELQGTYEQYF
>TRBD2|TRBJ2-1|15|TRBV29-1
CSVEDTGGSYNEQFF
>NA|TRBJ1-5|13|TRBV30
CAWSRKGFGPQHF
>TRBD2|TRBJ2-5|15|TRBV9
CASSINSGGGETQYF